This TCR beta chain appears in the sequencing data of a study of OX40 agonist ivuxolimab in advanced cancers. Study background: Previous treatment with anti-PD-1, anti-PD-L1 or anti-CTLA-4 therapy was allowed; about 37% had received some. Partial responses were seen in three patients, one with hepatocellular carcinoma and two with cutaneous melanoma.

This CDR3 region has 16 residues. Germline trimming cut 4 bases from V and 5 bases from J; bases unmatched to any gene: 10. The germline gives CDR1 LNHDA, CDR2 SQIVND (reference sequence). TCRdb keeps only in-frame clones here, not all; method: immunoSEQ multiplex PCR. Here the sample spans roughly 64,000 clones, roughly 84% being singletons. This TCR was recovered from an adult with an advanced solid tumor such as melanoma, head and neck, liver or kidney cancer. The chain couples TRBV19 to TRBJ2-4, with 8 bases lining up with TRBD1. The specimen was CD4+ or CD8+ T cells sorted from blood, collected in a trial of the OX40 agonist ivuxolimab. This CDR3 is CASSRSRTGMQNIQYF. For the CDR3, the DNA is TGTGCCAGTAGTAGAAGTCGGACAGGGATGCAAAACATTCAGTACTTC.